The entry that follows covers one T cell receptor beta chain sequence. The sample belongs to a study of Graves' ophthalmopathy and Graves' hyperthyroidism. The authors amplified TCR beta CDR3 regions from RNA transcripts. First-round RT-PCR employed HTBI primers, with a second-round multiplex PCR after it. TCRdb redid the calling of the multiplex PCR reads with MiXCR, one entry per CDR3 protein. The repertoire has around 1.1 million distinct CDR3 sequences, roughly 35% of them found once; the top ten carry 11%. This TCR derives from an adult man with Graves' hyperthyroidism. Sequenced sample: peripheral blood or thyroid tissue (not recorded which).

CDR3 sequence: CAISTGEAQYF. CDR3 bases: TGTGCCATCAGTACAGGGGAGGCCCAGTACTTC. The V call is TRBV10-3, the J call TRBJ2-5; a weak D match, TRBD1 (7 bases). This CDR3 comprises 11 residues. The germline gives CDR1 ENHRY, CDR2 SYGVKD. Trimming cost V 5 bases and J 9 bases, with 10 bases left between them.